Listed here are 19 T cell receptor beta chains from one sample, sequenced in a study of graft-versus-host responses after intestinal transplantation. Only in-frame clones appear in the TCRdb table, and some are missing; sequencing was by immunoSEQ multiplex PCR. Seen here are over 80,000 clones, about 84% observed once, and the top ten hold roughly 1.4%. The sample consisted of PBMCs, taken 255 days after intestinal transplant. The source is a human patient who received an intestinal transplant, so some T cells may come from the graft donor.

A note on this clone: Other DNA sequences within the sample encode an identical CDR3. V usage is TRBV7-8 and J usage is TRBJ2-5; D unresolved. Germline V gene lookup returns CDR1 SGHVS and CDR2 FQNEAQ. This CDR3 region has 12 residues. V lost 3 bases and J lost 5, with 7 bases in between. The CDR3 region is CASSLVSETQYF. CDR3 coding DNA: TGTGCCAGCAGCTTGGTTTCGGAGACCCAGTACTTC. The full variable domain, with the rest looked up from reference TRBV7-8 and TRBJ2-5, is GAGVSQSPRYKVAKRGQDVALRCDPISGHVSLFWYQQALGQGPEFLTYFQNEAQLDKSGLPSDRFFAERPEGSVSTLKIQRTQQEDSAVYLCASSLVSETQYFGPGTRLLVL.

The V call is TRBV27, the J call TRBJ2-3; D might be TRBD1 (6 bases). Germline-derived CDR1 and CDR2 are MNHEY and SMNVEV (reference sequence). The CDR3 consists of 16 residues. With 5 bases removed from V and 0 bases from J, the gap between germline ends came to 15 bases. The CDR3 is CASSAAGTTSTDTQYF. The DNA of the CDR3 is TGTGCCAGCAGTGCCGCCGGGACAACTAGCACAGATACGCAGTATTTT.

The chain carries TRBV6-4 and TRBJ2-1, with D hard to call. Looked up from germline, CDR1 is MRHNA and CDR2 is SNTAGT. This CDR3 has 13 amino acids. The V end was cut by 2 bases, the J end by 8 bases, with 10 bases between. The CDR3: CASSDRRTDEQFF. The CDR3 region has the DNA TGTGCCAGCAGTGACCGACGAACCGATGAGCAGTTCTTC.

V is TRBV5-4 and J is TRBJ2-1, with 7 bases identical to TRBD1. V lost 0 bases to trimming and J lost 1 base; unmatched junction nucleotides: 1. The CDR3 sequence is 15 residues long. In germline, CDR1 is SGHNT, CDR2 YYREEE (reference sequence). The CDR3 is CASSLARGSYNEQFF. The DNA for the CDR3 is TGTGCCAGCAGCTTGGCCAGGGGGTCCTACAATGAGCAGTTCTTC.

The chain uses TRBV27 and TRBJ2-7, with a tentative D call TRBD2 (7 bases). Trimming removed 6 bases from V and 5 bases from J, with 17 bases in between. This CDR3 is 14 amino acids long. Germline V gene lookup returns CDR1 MNHEY and CDR2 SMNVEV (reference sequence). The CDR3 bases are TGTGCCAGCAGGGGTGTGGGGGGGGCCAACGAGCAGTACTTC. Translated: CASRGVGGANEQYF.

The chain carries TRBV6-6 and TRBJ2-5; D is possibly TRBD2 (7 bases). The CDR3 is 12 amino acids. Trimming shortened V by 10 bases and J by 4 bases, and 13 bases separated the two germline ends. Germline V gives CDR1 MNHNY, CDR2 SVGAGI (reference sequence). CDR3 sequence reads: CAMGGGGETQYF. Written as DNA, the CDR3 is TGTGCCATGGGGGGCGGGGGAGAGACCCAGTACTTC.

The chain employs TRBV6-5 and TRBJ1-5; 7 positions agree with TRBD1. V lost 6 bases, J lost 7 bases, and 6 bases stayed unmatched. This CDR3 is built from 13 residues. Germline lookup yields CDR1 MNHEY and CDR2 SVGAGI. The CDR3 DNA is TGTGCCAGCAGAAAGGACAGGTCCCAGCCCCAGCATTTT. Its protein product is CASRKDRSQPQHF.

This clone came up a few times. The J gene is TRBJ2-7, the V gene TRBV6-1; 10 bases align to TRBD1. Germline values: CDR1 MNHNS, CDR2 SASEGT. The CDR3 loop spans 15 amino acids. Unmatched junction bases numbered 6, after V lost 6 bases and J lost 1 base. The CDR3 spells CASSLDRGGSYEQYF. In DNA, the CDR3 is TGTGCCAGCAGCCTGGACAGGGGGGGATCCTACGAGCAGTACTTC.

The V gene is TRBV6-5, the J gene TRBJ1-2; TRBD1 aligns across 7 bases. The junction had 5 bases not matched to a gene; V was cut back by 4 bases and J by 6 bases. The V gene's germline CDR1 is MNHEY and CDR2 SVGAGI. CDR3 length: 13 amino acids. CDR3 in DNA: TGTGCCAGCAGTTCCGGGACAGAGAATGGCTACACCTTC. It encodes CASSSGTENGYTF.

The V and J genes are TRBV6-4 and TRBJ2-1; TRBD2 agrees at 11 bases. Germline assignment: CDR1 MRHNA and CDR2 SNTAGT. This CDR3 has 16 amino acids. Unmatched junction bases numbered 9, after V lost 3 bases and J lost 8 bases. CDR3: CASSEKELAGADEQFF. As DNA, the CDR3 is TGTGCCAGCAGTGAGAAGGAACTAGCGGGGGCGGATGAGCAGTTCTTC.

CDR3 loop: CASSLPSTYGYTF. CDR3 DNA sequence: TGTGCCAGCAGCTTGCCGTCCACCTATGGCTACACCTTC. The rearrangement uses TRBV5-6 and TRBJ1-2; D remains ambiguous. CDR1 is SGHDT and CDR2 is YYEEEE in the germline V gene. This CDR3 spans 13 amino acids. Trimming cost V 1 base and J 4 bases, with 8 bases left between them. Supplemented by reference TRBV5-6 and TRBJ1-2, the full variable domain reads DAGVTQSPTHLIKTRGQQVTLRCSPKSGHDTVSWYQQALGQGPQFIFQYYEEEERQRGNFPDRFSGHQFPNYSSELNVNALLLGDSALYLCASSLPSTYGYTFGSGTRLTVV.

V usage is TRBV4-1 and J usage is TRBJ2-1, with 9 bases aligning to TRBD1. The ends lost 4 bases at V and 9 bases at J; junction bases unmatched: 7. CDR1 is MGHRA, CDR2 YSYEKL, per germline. The CDR3 is made up of 14 amino acids. The CDR3 loop reads CASSPWTGEGEQFF. The CDR3 nucleotides read TGCGCCAGCAGCCCTTGGACAGGGGAGGGTGAGCAGTTCTTC.

The chain combines TRBV7-2 with TRBJ2-5; D remains unclear. The V end lost 5 bases, the J end lost 4 bases, and 11 bases lay between the germline ends. Germline CDR1 reads SGHTA; CDR2 reads FQGNSA. This CDR3 has 13 residues. CDR3 bases: TGTGCCAGCAGCCATGGAGAGCGAGAGACCCAGTACTTC. Protein product: CASSHGERETQYF.

This clone was counted between two and nine times. V gene TRBV9 combines with J gene TRBJ2-7; TRBD1 or TRBD2 may be the D gene (5 bases each). There are 19 residues in the CDR3. The ends were cut back, 4 bases at V and 0 bases at J, with 26 bases in the middle. The germline gives CDR1 SGDLS, CDR2 YYNGEE. The CDR3 protein is CASSSSPRGPEDPSYEQYF. The CDR3 DNA reads as TGTGCCAGCAGCTCCTCACCACGGGGACCTGAAGATCCCTCCTACGAGCAGTACTTC.

CDR3 sequence reads: CASSTRQVDYGYTF. The CDR3 DNA follows: TGTGCCAGCAGCACCCGACAGGTGGACTATGGCTACACCTTC. This chain links TRBV9 with TRBJ1-2; possibly TRBD1 for D (6 bases). V dropped 4 bases and J dropped 3 bases, with 13 bases sitting between them. This CDR3 region has 14 residues. The germline gives CDR1 SGDLS, CDR2 YYNGEE.

The chain is built from TRBV6-5 and TRBJ2-7; D remains unclear. V was clipped by 5 bases and J by 2 bases, with 10 bases between them. Germline CDR1 reads MNHEY; CDR2 reads SVGAGI. This CDR3 comprises 13 residues. CDR3 bases: TGTGCCAGCAGTATAGGGATACCCTACGAGCAGTACTTC. It translates to CASSIGIPYEQYF.

V gene TRBV7-9 combines with J gene TRBJ2-1; 7 bases are a match to TRBD1. This CDR3 comprises 16 residues. CDR1 is SEHNR, CDR2 FQNEAQ, per germline (reference sequence). After removal of 5 bases from V and 6 bases from J, the junction contained 13 bases not matched to a gene. CDR3 nucleotide sequence: TGTGCCAGCAGCCCTCCGACAGGGCTATTAGTCAATGAGCAGTTCTTC. Translated: CASSPPTGLLVNEQFF.

The chain is built from TRBV7-3 and TRBJ2-1, with TRBD2 matching over 9 bases. Per germline, CDR1 SGHTA and CDR2 FQGTGA. With V trimmed by 2 bases and J by 8 bases, 10 bases remained unmatched. The CDR3 loop spans 16 amino acids. The CDR3 sequence: CASSLGVSGGGDEQFF. CDR3 nucleotide sequence: TGTGCCAGCAGCTTAGGTGTTAGCGGGGGCGGGGATGAGCAGTTCTTC. Full variable domain (rest looked up from reference TRBV7-3 and TRBJ2-1): GAGVSQTPSNKVTEKGKYVELRCDPISGHTALYWYRQSLGQGPEFLIYFQGTGAADDSGLPNDRFFAVRPEGSVSTLKIQRTERGDSAVYLCASSLGVSGGGDEQFFGPGTRLTVL.

This clone was seen only once. J is TRBJ2-5 and V is TRBV5-6, with 9 positions matching TRBD1. There are 13 residues in the CDR3. CDR1 is SGHDT, CDR2 YYEEEE, per germline. J gave up 5 bases and V 4 bases, and 3 bases lay outside the gene matches. The CDR3 is CASSRDRAETQYF. In DNA form, the CDR3 reads TGTGCCAGCAGCCGGGACAGGGCTGAGACCCAGTACTTC.